This TCR beta chain derives from a study of technical replicates of blood from several donors (dated by TCRdb to about 2017). This clone was seen just once. Its recognized antigen is unknown. Qualities for individual bases were not recorded, and no much larger clone is one base off. Trimming removed 4 bases from V and 7 bases from J; the gene matches leave 8 bases unexplained. There are 14 amino acids in the CDR3, from cysteine to phenylalanine inclusive. Only the CDR3 DNA stays, 42 bases, in frame from base 1. The germline V gene sets CDR1 to MDHEN and CDR2 to SYDVKM. The library was produced with the immunoSEQ multiplex PCR assay. TCRdb re-hosts the immuneACCESS table, in-frame sequences only. Its copies lack some clones; in the studies checked, an unresolved V gene accounts for under half of them, and the cause for the rest is not known. The sample table contains approximately 16,000 clones; only one count was recorded for 87% of them. The ten most abundant clones make up 9% to 15% of the sample.

The sample comprised PBMCs. This TCR derives from a human donor in good health. The V and J genes are TRBV28 and TRBJ1-2, and 8 junction bases match TRBD1. The CDR3 reads CASSSPTGVGGYTF. The bases read TGTGCCAGCAGTTCACCGACAGGGGTGGGTGGCTACACCTTC.